A single sample is the source of the 21 T cell receptor beta chains below, sequenced in a study of T cells after yellow fever vaccination. TCRdb fed the 5' RACE reads into MiXCR, producing one record per CDR3 protein. The repertoire holds about 160,000 distinct CDR3 sequences, with 6% to 7.5% as singletons. The sample consisted of CD4+ T cells sorted from PBMCs, taken 5 to 6 days after the first yellow fever vaccination. These receptor sequences come from a man aged 18 to 30 who received the YFV17D yellow fever vaccine.

This clonotype was recorded a few times. The rearrangement joins TRBV20-1 to TRBJ2-3; 10 nucleotides agree with TRBD2. Trimming cost V 0 bases and J 6 bases; bases outside gene matches: 9. The CDR3 is made up of 16 amino acids. CDR1 DFQATT and CDR2 SNEGSKA come from the germline V gene (reference sequence). The chain's CDR3 is CSARDFERGGVDTQYF. In DNA, the CDR3 is TGCAGTGCTAGAGATTTTGAGCGGGGGGGCGTGGATACGCAGTATTTT.

This clonotype came up many times. The chain uses TRBV5-5 and TRBJ2-5; TRBD2 aligns across 8 bases. The CDR3 is 15 residues long. Germline V gene sequence: CDR1 SGHKS, CDR2 YYEKEE (reference sequence). The V segment lost 2 bases and the J segment 2 bases; nucleotides outside the gene matches: 5. CDR3 sequence reads: CASSFEAGVQETQYF. The CDR3 nucleotides are TGTGCCAGCAGCTTTGAAGCGGGGGTTCAAGAGACCCAGTACTTC.

The J gene is TRBJ2-2, the V gene TRBV5-6, with a weak D call TRBD2 (5 bases). The CDR3 is 15 amino acids. V was trimmed by 2 bases and J by 5 bases, leaving 13 bases between them. CDR1 and CDR2 (germline): SGHDT, YYEEEE. This chain's CDR3 is CASSFEDRGTGELFF. CDR3 DNA sequence: TGTGCCAGCAGCTTCGAGGATCGCGGGACCGGGGAGCTGTTTTTT.

The chain uses TRBV7-2 and TRBJ2-1, with D tentatively TRBD2 (6 bases). The germline V gene encodes CDR1 SGHTA and CDR2 FQGNSA. The CDR3 loop spans 14 amino acids. V was clipped by 1 base and J by 8 bases, with 12 bases between them. The CDR3 reads CASSLVGGNDEQFF. CDR3 DNA sequence: TGTGCCAGCAGCTTAGTCGGGGGAAACGATGAGCAGTTCTTC. Using reference TRBV7-2 and TRBJ2-1 for the parts outside the CDR3, the full variable domain is GAGVSQSPSNKVTEKGKDVELRCDPISGHTALYWYRQSLGQGLEFLIYFQGNSAPDKSGLPSDRFSAERTGGSVSTLTIQRTQQEDSAVYLCASSLVGGNDEQFFGPGTRLTVL.

This clonotype was counted many times. The V gene is TRBV7-9, the J gene TRBJ1-1, with a possible D match to TRBD1 (6 bases). V was shortened by 5 bases and J by 3 bases, with 16 bases between the two germline ends. The CDR3 has 15 residues. CDR1 is SEHNR, CDR2 FQNEAQ, per germline (reference sequence). CDR3 amino acids: CASSPRGGADTEAFF. The CDR3 nucleotides read TGTGCCAGCAGCCCCCGGGGGGGCGCGGACACTGAAGCTTTCTTT.

This clonotype appeared once. The chain employs TRBV9 and TRBJ1-6, with D possibly TRBD1 on 6 matching bases. Germline V gene sequence: CDR1 SGDLS, CDR2 YYNGEE. The ends were cut back, 0 bases at V and 10 bases at J, with 20 bases in the middle. CDR3 length equals 17 residues. The CDR3 DNA reads TGTGCCAGCAGCGTAGCTGCTGGGGGACACGGAGTCTCACCCCTCCACTTT. It codes for CASSVAAGGHGVSPLHF.

This clonotype was seen at least ten times. This rearrangement joins TRBV5-4 to TRBJ2-1, with D perhaps TRBD1 (5 bases). Germline assignment: CDR1 SGHNT and CDR2 YYREEE (reference sequence). V lost 1 base to trimming and J lost 3 bases, with 11 bases between them. The CDR3 totals 15 residues. The CDR3 here is CASSLRDRDYNEQFF. CDR3 nucleotide sequence: TGTGCCAGCAGCTTGCGTGACAGAGACTACAATGAGCAGTTCTTC.

This clonotype has only a few counts. Because it lacks the conserved phenylalanine or tryptophan at the end, this CDR3 is likely a read error. It is unclear where the CDR3 begins or ends on the DNA, so no DNA is shown, and the CDR3 is as TCRdb lists it. V gene TRBV30 combines with J gene TRBJ1-2; TRBD1 is the table's D call, not checked against the DNA. Germline V lookup: CDR1 GTSNPN, CDR2 SVGIG (reference sequence). The CDR3 sequence runs 10 residues, both termini included. Here the CDR3 reads CAWDRDRAFL.

This clonotype was observed a few times. The chain combines TRBV4-2 with TRBJ1-2; tentative D call: TRBD1 (5 bases). V lost 4 bases, J lost 4 bases, and 25 bases lay in between. Germline loops: CDR1 LGHNA, CDR2 YNFKEQ. There are 18 residues in the CDR3. CDR3 amino acids: CASSPPNRVQLGGYGYTF. As DNA, the CDR3 is TGTGCCAGCAGCCCCCCAAATAGGGTACAACTCGGGGGCTATGGCTACACCTTC.

This clonotype has at least ten counts. The genes are TRBV7-2 and TRBJ1-1; D is unresolved. This CDR3 comprises 13 residues. Germline-derived CDR1 and CDR2 are SGHTA and FQGNSA. Trimming took off 7 bases at V and 5 bases at J, with 14 bases between the two ends. The CDR3 DNA is TGTGCCAGCACCCTGGCCCTTGGGACTGAAGCTTTCTTT. It is translated as CASTLALGTEAFF.

This clonotype was detected ten times or more. CDR3 protein: CSATGQGGTQYF. The DNA of the CDR3 is TGCAGTGCAACGGGACAGGGGGGGACCCAGTACTTC. V is TRBV20-1 and J is TRBJ2-5; TRBD1 matches 11 bases. CDR1 is DFQATT and CDR2 is SNEGSKA in the germline V gene (reference sequence). The CDR3 has 12 residues. Losses at the gene ends were 6 bases for V and 7 bases for J; bases not matched to a gene: 4.

This clonotype was counted at least ten times. J is TRBJ1-1 and V is TRBV5-1; D remains ambiguous. The V and J ends lost 1 base and 1 base respectively, with 14 bases between them. The germline V gene has CDR1 SGHRS and CDR2 YFSETQ. CDR3 length: 16 residues. CDR3 nucleotide sequence: TGCGCCAGCAGCTTGTCCTCTGGAGACCCGAACACTGAAGCTTTCTTT. It encodes CASSLSSGDPNTEAFF.

This clonotype was found a few times. The chain links TRBV7-9 to TRBJ1-3, with D unresolved. V lost 10 bases and J lost 0, with 10 bases in between. Germline assignment: CDR1 SEHNR and CDR2 FQNEAQ (reference sequence). The length of the CDR3 is 13 residues. The DNA of the CDR3 is TGTGCCACCGAATGGGGCTCTGGAAACACCATATATTTT. This gives the protein CATEWGSGNTIYF.

This clonotype has a handful of counts. The chain uses TRBV2 and TRBJ2-3; D uncertain. The CDR3 covers 13 residues. V was clipped by 8 bases and J by 0 bases, with 9 bases between them. Germline V gives CDR1 SNHLY, CDR2 FYNNEI. The CDR3 DNA follows: TGTGCCAGCTTCGCAGTTAGCACAGATACGCAGTATTTT. Its translation: CASFAVSTDTQYF.

With regard to this clonotype: Possible read error: a much larger clone is one base away. V is TRBV6-5 and J is TRBJ2-7; D not resolved. V was trimmed by 3 bases and J by 4 bases, leaving 13 bases between them. The germline gives CDR1 MNHEY, CDR2 SVGAGI. The CDR3 is 14 residues long. The CDR3 reads CASSYAAGCYEQYF. The DNA of the CDR3 is TGTGCCAGCAGTTATGCAGCAGGATGTTACGAGCAGTACTTC.

This clonotype occurred many times. The rearrangement links TRBV5-1 to TRBJ2-7; 10 nucleotides align to TRBD1. This CDR3 comprises 14 residues. Germline trimming cut 2 bases from V and 4 bases from J; bases unmatched to any gene: 3. Germline V lookup: CDR1 SGHRS, CDR2 YFSETQ. The CDR3 DNA sequence: TGCGCCAGCAGCTTCGGGACAGGGGCGTACGAGCAGTACGTC. Its translation: CASSFGTGAYEQYV.

The chain employs TRBV7-2 and TRBJ2-1; D not certain. The germline V gene has CDR1 SGHTA and CDR2 FQGNSA. V lost 3 bases to trimming and J lost 9 bases, with 18 bases between them. CDR3 length equals 15 residues. The CDR3 region is CASSFDGPSSGEQFF. CDR3 DNA sequence: TGTGCCAGCAGCTTCGACGGCCCCTCCTCCGGTGAGCAGTTCTTC.

Note on this clonotype: With a much larger clone just one base away, this may be a read error. The chain carries TRBV7-2 and TRBJ2-5; D remains unclear. The CDR3 is made up of 11 amino acids. CDR1 is SGHTA and CDR2 is FQGNSA in the germline V gene. Trimming removed 9 bases at V and 2 bases at J, with 7 bases between. CDR3 bases: TGTGCCAGGAGCGCGCAAGAGACCCAGTACTTC. Amino acids: CARSAQETQYF.

This clonotype appeared a few times. The rearrangement links TRBV19 to TRBJ1-1; D unresolved. V gave up 5 bases and J gave up 3 bases, with 16 bases separating them. The CDR3 runs 15 residues. Germline loops: CDR1 LNHDA, CDR2 SQIVND (reference sequence). Written as DNA, the CDR3 is TGTGCCAGTAGTGTCCGGGCTCAAGTCGACACTGAAGCTTTCTTT. The encoded protein is CASSVRAQVDTEAFF.

This clonotype appeared a few times. V gene TRBV11-2 combines with J gene TRBJ1-4; a possible D gene is TRBD1 (5 bases). The CDR3 length is 15 residues. The germline V and J ends were trimmed by 0 bases and 3 bases, with 8 bases remaining between them. The V gene's germline CDR1 is SGHAT and CDR2 FQNNGV. CDR3 nucleotides: TGTGCCAGCAGCTTAGACAGGGTGGCTAATGAAAAACTGTTTTTT. Protein sequence: CASSLDRVANEKLFF.

This clonotype was found many times. The rearrangement links TRBV5-1 to TRBJ1-1; D is possibly TRBD1 (5 bases). Germline CDR1 is SGHRS and CDR2 is YFSETQ. The V gene lost 4 bases and the J gene lost 1 base, with 11 bases spanning the gap. The CDR3 sequence is 14 residues long. The CDR3 protein is CASSESGANTEAFF. CDR3 DNA sequence: TGCGCCAGCAGCGAATCCGGGGCGAACACTGAAGCTTTCTTT.